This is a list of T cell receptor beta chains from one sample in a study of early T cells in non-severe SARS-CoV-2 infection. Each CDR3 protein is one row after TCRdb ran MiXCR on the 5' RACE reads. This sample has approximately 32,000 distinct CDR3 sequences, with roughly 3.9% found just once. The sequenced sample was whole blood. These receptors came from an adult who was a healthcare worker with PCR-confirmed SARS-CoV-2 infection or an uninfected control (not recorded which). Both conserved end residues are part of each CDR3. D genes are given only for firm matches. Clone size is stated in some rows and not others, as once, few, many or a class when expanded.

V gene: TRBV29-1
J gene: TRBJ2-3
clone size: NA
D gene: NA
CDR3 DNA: TGCAGCGTTGACACGAGAAGCGGCACAGATACGCAGTATTTT
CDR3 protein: CSVDTRSGTDTQYF

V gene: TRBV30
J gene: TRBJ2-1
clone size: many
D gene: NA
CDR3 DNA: TGTGCCTCCGCTGGGGGTTTTTCCTCCTACAATGAGCAGTTCTTC
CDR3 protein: CASAGGFSSYNEQFF

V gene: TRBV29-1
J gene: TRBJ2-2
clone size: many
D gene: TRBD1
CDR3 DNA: TGCAGCGGTAGTACAGGGGGAACCGGGGAGCTGTTTTTT
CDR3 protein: CSGSTGGTGELFF

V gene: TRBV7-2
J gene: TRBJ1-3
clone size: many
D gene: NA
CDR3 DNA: TGTGCCAGCACTAAGGACGTAATATTTGGAAACACCATATATTTT
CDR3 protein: CASTKDVIFGNTIYF

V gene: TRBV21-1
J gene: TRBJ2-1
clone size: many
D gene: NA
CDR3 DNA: TGTGCCTGCAGCAGGGCCCATGAGCAGTTCTTC
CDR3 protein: CACSRAHEQFF

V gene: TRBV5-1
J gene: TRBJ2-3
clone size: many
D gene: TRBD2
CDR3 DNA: TGCGCCAGCAGCTTGTTCGGTGGGAGGGATGGCCGGGATACGCAGTATTTT
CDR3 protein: CASSLFGGRDGRDTQYF

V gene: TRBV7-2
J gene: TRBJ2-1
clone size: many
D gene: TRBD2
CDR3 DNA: TGTGCCAGCAGCTCCATACTAGCGATCCAGGGCAATGAGCAGTTCTTC
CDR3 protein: CASSSILAIQGNEQFF

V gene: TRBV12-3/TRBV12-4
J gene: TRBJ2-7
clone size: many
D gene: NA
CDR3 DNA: TGTGCCAGCACCCGAGGCTACGAGCAGTACTTC
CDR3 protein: CASTRGYEQYF

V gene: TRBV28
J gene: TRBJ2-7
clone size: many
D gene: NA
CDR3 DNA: TGTGCCAGCAGCCCCAGTAAGGGGCCCCCTCGGTTC
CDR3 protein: CASSPSKGPPRF

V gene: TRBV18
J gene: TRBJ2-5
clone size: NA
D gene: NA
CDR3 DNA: TGTGCCAGCTCACCTGCTCAAGAGACCCAGTACTTC
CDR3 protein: CASSPAQETQYF

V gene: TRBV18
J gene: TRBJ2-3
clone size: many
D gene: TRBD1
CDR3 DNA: TGTGCCAGCTCACTGGGACAGAACACAGATACGCAGTATTTT
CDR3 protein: CASSLGQNTDTQYF

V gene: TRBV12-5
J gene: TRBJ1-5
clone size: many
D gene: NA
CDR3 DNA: TGTGCTAGTGGTTTGGTACAGGGCGGAGCAGGGGGCAATCAGCCCCAGCATTTT
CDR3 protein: CASGLVQGGAGGNQPQHF

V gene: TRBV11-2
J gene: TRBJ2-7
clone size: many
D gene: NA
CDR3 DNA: TGTGCCAGCAGCTTAGGGTGGAACGAGCAGTACTTC
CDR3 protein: CASSLGWNEQYF

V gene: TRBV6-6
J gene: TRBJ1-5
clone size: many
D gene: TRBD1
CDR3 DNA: TGTGCCAGCAGCCTGGACAGGGTTAATCAGCCCCAGCATTTT
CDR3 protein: CASSLDRVNQPQHF

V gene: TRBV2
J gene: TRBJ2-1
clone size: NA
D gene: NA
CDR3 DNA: TGTGCCAGCAGTGCAGGGCTCTCCTACAATGAGCAGTTCTTC
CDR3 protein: CASSAGLSYNEQFF

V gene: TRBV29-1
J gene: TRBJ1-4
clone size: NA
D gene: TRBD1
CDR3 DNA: TGCAGCGTCCGAGGGGGACAGCCTAATGAAAAACTGTTTTTT
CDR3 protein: CSVRGGQPNEKLFF

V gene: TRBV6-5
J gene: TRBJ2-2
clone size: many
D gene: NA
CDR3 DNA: TGTGCCAGCAGCCCCGGGGAAAACACCGGGGAGCTGTTTTTT
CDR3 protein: CASSPGENTGELFF

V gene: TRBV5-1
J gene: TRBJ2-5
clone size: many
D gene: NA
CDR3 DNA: TGCGCCACCAAACGGAGGGAAACGGAGACCCAGTACTTC
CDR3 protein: CATKRRETETQYF

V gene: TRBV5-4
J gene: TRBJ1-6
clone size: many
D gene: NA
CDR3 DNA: TGTGCCAGCAGCGTACGGGGATCAAATAATTCACCCCTCCACTTT
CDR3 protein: CASSVRGSNNSPLHF

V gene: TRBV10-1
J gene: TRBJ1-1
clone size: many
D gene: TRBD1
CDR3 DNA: TGCGCCAGCAGTGAGTCGCCGGGACAGGGGGGATTATACACTGAAGCTTTCTTT
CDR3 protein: CASSESPGQGGLYTEAFF

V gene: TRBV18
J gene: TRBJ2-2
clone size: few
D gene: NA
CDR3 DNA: TGTGCCAGCTCACCACCAACGGGAACCGGGGAGCTGTTTTTT
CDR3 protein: CASSPPTGTGELFF

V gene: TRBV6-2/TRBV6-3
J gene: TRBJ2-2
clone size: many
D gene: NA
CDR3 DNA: TGTGCCAGCAGTAGGTCCGGGGCCGGGGAGCTGTTTTTT
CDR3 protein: CASSRSGAGELFF

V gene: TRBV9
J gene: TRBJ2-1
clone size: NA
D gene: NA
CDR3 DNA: TGTGCCAGCAGCGTAGGAAACAACTACAATGAGCAGTTCTTC
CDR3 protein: CASSVGNNYNEQFF

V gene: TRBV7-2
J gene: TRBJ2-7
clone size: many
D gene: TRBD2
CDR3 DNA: TGTGCCAGCAGCCCCTGGACTAGCGGGACTCCTGAGCAGTACTTC
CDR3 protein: CASSPWTSGTPEQYF

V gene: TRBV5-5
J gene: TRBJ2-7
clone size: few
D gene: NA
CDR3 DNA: TGTGCCAGCAGAAGGGACGGAGTCTACGAGCAGTACTTC
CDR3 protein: CASRRDGVYEQYF

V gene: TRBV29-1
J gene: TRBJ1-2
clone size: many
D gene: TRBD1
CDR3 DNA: TGCAGCGTCGAAAAGGGACAGTGGTATGGCTACACCTTC
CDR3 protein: CSVEKGQWYGYTF

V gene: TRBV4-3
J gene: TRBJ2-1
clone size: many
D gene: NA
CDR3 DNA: TGCGCCAGCAGCCAAGAGTGGGGGCGCAATGAGCAGTTCTTC
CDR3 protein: CASSQEWGRNEQFF

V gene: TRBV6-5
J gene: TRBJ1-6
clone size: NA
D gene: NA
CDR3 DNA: TGTGCCAGCAGTTACTCTTTCGGGGGAGGGGGGAGCGGCTCCTATAATTCACCCCTCCACTTT
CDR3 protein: CASSYSFGGGGSGSYNSPLHF

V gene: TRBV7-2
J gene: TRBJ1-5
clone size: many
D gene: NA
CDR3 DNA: TGTGCCAGCAGCTTAGAGGGGGTTCAGCCCCAGCATTTT
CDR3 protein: CASSLEGVQPQHF